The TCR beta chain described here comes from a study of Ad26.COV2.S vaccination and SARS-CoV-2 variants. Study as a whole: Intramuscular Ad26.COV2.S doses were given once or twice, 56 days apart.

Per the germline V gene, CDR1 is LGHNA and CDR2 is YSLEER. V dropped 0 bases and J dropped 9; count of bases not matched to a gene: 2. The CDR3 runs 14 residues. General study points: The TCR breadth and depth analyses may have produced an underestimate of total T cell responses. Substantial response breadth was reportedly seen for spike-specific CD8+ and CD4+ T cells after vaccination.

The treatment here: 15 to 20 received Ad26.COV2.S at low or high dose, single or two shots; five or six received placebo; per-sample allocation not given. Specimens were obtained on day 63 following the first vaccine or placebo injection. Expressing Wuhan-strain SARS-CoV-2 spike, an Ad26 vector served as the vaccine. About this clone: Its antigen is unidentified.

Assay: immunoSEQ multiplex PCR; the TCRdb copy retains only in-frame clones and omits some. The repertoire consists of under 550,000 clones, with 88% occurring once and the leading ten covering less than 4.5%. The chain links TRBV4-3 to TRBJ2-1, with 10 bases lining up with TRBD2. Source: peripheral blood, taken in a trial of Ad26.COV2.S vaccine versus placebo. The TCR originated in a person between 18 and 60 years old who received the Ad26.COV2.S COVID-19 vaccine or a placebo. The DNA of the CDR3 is TGCGCCAGCAGCCAAGAGAGACTAGCGGGTGAGCAGTTCTTC. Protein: CASSQERLAGEQFF.